This T cell receptor (beta chain) stems from a study of T cell responses to AZD1222 COVID-19 vaccine. The overall study: Some second doses came at about 4 weeks and others at about 12 weeks; these were pooled.

Some clones are missing from TCRdb's copy, which holds only in-frame ones; the method was immunoSEQ multiplex PCR. The sample has roughly 130,000 clones, around 90% seen once. With respect to this clone: As yet, its antigen is unknown.

Findings and caveats of the study: Baseline seropositivity characterized only six AZD1222 recipients.

CDR3 length: 15 residues. Germline loops: CDR1 LGHNA, CDR2 YNFKEQ. Trimming took 4 bases from V and 2 from J, leaving 12 bases between them. Material: peripheral blood, obtained on day 0 of AZD1222 vaccination. The chain is built from TRBV4-2 and TRBJ1-3; a possible D gene is TRBD1 (5 bases). This TCR was sampled from an adult in good health. CDR3: CASSPTSGPGNTIYF. In DNA form, the CDR3 reads TGTGCCAGCAGCCCTACTTCGGGGCCTGGAAACACCATATATTTT.